This passage covers 11 T cell receptor beta chains from one sample sequenced in a study of T cell responses to AZD1222 COVID-19 vaccine. The repertoire was sequenced with immunoSEQ multiplex PCR; TCRdb's copy has only in-frame clones and lacks some. The profile covers 100,000 to 150,000 clones, with roughly 92% appearing a single time and around 1.8% taken by the ten largest. The sample consisted of peripheral blood, taken on day 0 of AZD1222 vaccination. Receptor source: an adult in good health.

The V call is TRBV18, the J call TRBJ2-3; 16 nucleotides agree with TRBD2. Germline V gives CDR1 KGHSH, CDR2 LQKENI. J gave up 9 bases and V 0 bases, and 3 bases lay outside the gene matches. This CDR3 has 16 amino acids. CDR3 amino acids: CASSPPGLAGGRTQYF. Here the CDR3 DNA reads TGTGCCAGCTCACCACCGGGACTAGCGGGGGGGCGAACGCAGTATTTT.

The rearrangement uses TRBV7-9 and TRBJ2-1, with 11 bases that match TRBD2. Germline loops: CDR1 SEHNR, CDR2 FQNEAQ (reference sequence). Germline trimming cut 7 bases from V and 8 bases from J; bases unmatched to any gene: 10. The CDR3 has 15 amino acids. The CDR3 loop reads CASTLTSGMGDEQFF. In DNA form, the CDR3 reads TGTGCCAGCACCTTGACTAGCGGGATGGGGGATGAGCAGTTCTTC.

The rearrangement joins TRBV9 to TRBJ1-2; 9 positions match TRBD1. CDR3 length: 14 amino acids. With 0 bases clipped from V and 8 bases from J, the junction kept 5 bases outside the gene matches. Per the germline V gene, CDR1 is SGDLS and CDR2 is YYNGEE. CDR3 bases: TGTGCCAGCAGCGTAGGGGACAGGGTAGGCGGCTACACCTTC. This codes for CASSVGDRVGGYTF.

This clone appeared a single time. As DNA, the CDR3 is TGTGCCAGCAGCTTGGAAGGGTTTGGCGAGACCCAGTACTTC. Protein: CASSLEGFGETQYF. The chain recombines TRBV5-6 with TRBJ2-5; D is uncertain. In germline, CDR1 is SGHDT, CDR2 YYEEEE. V was shortened by 0 bases and J by 5 bases, with 11 bases between the two germline ends. The CDR3 is made up of 14 amino acids.

The J gene is TRBJ2-7, the V gene TRBV19; D is unresolved. This CDR3 is 13 amino acids long. Germline assignment: CDR1 LNHDA and CDR2 SQIVND (reference sequence). The germline V and J ends were trimmed by 1 base and 4 bases, with 8 bases remaining between them. The CDR3 DNA reads TGTGCCAGTAGTATAGTTGCCGATTACGAGCAGTACTTC. This codes for CASSIVADYEQYF.

V gene TRBV6-1 combines with J gene TRBJ2-7, with D unresolved. This CDR3 region has 11 residues. The germline CDR1 and CDR2 sequences are MNHNS and SASEGT. V lost 3 bases to trimming and J lost 5 bases, with 5 bases between them. CDR3 sequence reads: CASSDVNEQYF. Here the CDR3 DNA reads TGTGCCAGCAGTGACGTAAACGAGCAGTACTTC.

This clone was recorded only once. The chain links TRBV7-9 to TRBJ2-2; 13 bases match TRBD2. V lost 0 bases, J lost 3 bases, and 1 base stayed unmatched. The CDR3 totals 17 residues. Germline CDR1 and CDR2: SEHNR and FQNEAQ (reference sequence). The CDR3 DNA reads TGTGCCAGCAGCTTAGCCGGGACTAGCGGGGACACCGGGGAGCTGTTTTTT. Translated, it gives CASSLAGTSGDTGELFF.

This chain connects TRBV10-3 to TRBJ1-2, with TRBD1 identical over 7 bases. Trimming took 0 bases from V and 2 from J; bases not matched to a gene: 3. Germline V gene data show CDR1 as ENHRY and CDR2 as SYGVKD. This CDR3 spans 15 amino acids. CDR3 coding DNA: TGTGCCATCAGTGAGTCGGCGACAGGGAACTATGGCTACACCTTC. Its protein is CAISESATGNYGYTF.

The V and J genes are TRBV7-2 and TRBJ2-7; D ambiguous. Trimming cost V 4 bases and J 4 bases, with 14 bases left between them. This CDR3 is 14 amino acids long. Germline V CDR1 and CDR2: SGHTA, FQGNSA. The CDR3 nucleotides read TGTGCCAGCAGCTCCTACCTGACTGGTTACGAGCAGTACGTC. Its protein is CASSSYLTGYEQYV.

This clone appeared a few times. This chain connects TRBV6-5 to TRBJ1-1; 11 bases line up with TRBD1. The CDR3 covers 15 residues. CDR1 and CDR2 from the germline V gene are MNHEY and SVGAGI. Unmatched junction bases numbered 10, after V lost 7 bases and J lost 6 bases. CDR3 protein: CASNGGQGAIAEAFF. The DNA for the CDR3 is TGTGCCAGCAATGGAGGACAGGGGGCAATTGCTGAAGCTTTCTTT.

This chain connects TRBV28 to TRBJ2-7; D perhaps matches TRBD2 (6 bases). The germline gives CDR1 MDHEN, CDR2 SYDVKM. The CDR3 consists of 14 residues. V was clipped by 8 bases and J by 1 base, with 15 bases between them. CDR3 in amino acids: CASVKEGKSYEQYF. CDR3 coding DNA: TGTGCCAGCGTTAAGGAGGGGAAGTCCTACGAGCAGTACTTC.